This T cell receptor (beta chain) was recovered during a study of blood T cell repertoires in COVID-19. Per germline, CDR1 SNHLY and CDR2 FYNNEI. Trimming cost V 5 bases and J 1 base; bases outside gene matches: 10. CDR3 length: 17 amino acids. The method was immunoSEQ multiplex PCR; TCRdb's version includes in-frame clones alone and lacks a portion of them. The sample records over 100,000 clones, roughly 85% being singletons. The TCR sequence derives from a man older than 75 with acute or convalescent COVID-19. What was sequenced was peripheral blood. J is TRBJ1-1 and V is TRBV2, with 10 bases that match TRBD1. CDR3 loop: CASSPGETGGGNTEAFF. The CDR3 DNA reads as TGTGCCAGCAGTCCAGGGGAGACAGGGGGCGGGAACACTGAAGCTTTCTTT.